There are many counts of the clone carrying this T cell receptor (beta chain). Its cognate antigen is unknown. For TCR beta, libraries came from iRepertoire HTBI primers and Arm-PCR of CDR3 regions. TCRdb redid the calling of the multiplex PCR reads with MiXCR, one entry per CDR3 protein. The sample holds approximately 500,000 distinct CDR3 sequences, roughly a fifth seen once. The germline CDR1 and CDR2 sequences are SNHLY and FYNNEI. The CDR3 totals 13 residues. The V end was cut by 8 bases, the J end by 4 bases, with 9 bases between. This specimen belongs to a study of regulatory T cells in long-lasting Graves disease. Study as a whole: Graves' disease counted as persistent after over 5 years of antithyroid drugs with positive TSH receptor antibodies. Points from the study as a whole: Segments TRBV28, TRBJ1-2 and TRBJ2-5 showed preferential usage in persistent disease. Sampling was limited to peripheral blood rather than thyroid tissue. Persistent patients shared more public clonotypes (about 2,700) than new patients (about 930).

Indicated time point: persistent/refractory GD, antithyroid drugs over 5 years with positive TRAb. PBMC RNA was the source of the TCR library. This material consisted of peripheral blood mononuclear cells (PBMCs), taken when the disease was refractory, from a patient treated with antithyroid drugs. This chain links TRBV2 with TRBJ2-6, with D unresolved. This TCR came from a female donor with Graves disease. The CDR3 sequence is CASEISGANVLTF. As DNA, the CDR3 is TGTGCCAGCGAAATCTCGGGGGCCAACGTCCTGACTTTC.